This T cell receptor (beta chain) was found in a study of molecular identifiers for immune sequencing clone quantification. In the study overall: In replicates, the authors split RNA from around 20,000 or 100,000 naive CD8 cells five ways and sequenced four.

Sorted naive CD8 T cells, about 20,000 to 1,100,000, were sequenced from 10%, 30% or 50% RNA. Naive CD8 T cells were sorted, and the gate applied was CD8+CD4-CCR7+CD45RA+. Germline loops: CDR1 LNHDA, CDR2 SQIVND (reference sequence). The CDR3 length is 14 residues. This clonotype has just a few counts. Compared with germline, one end of the junction differs, possibly owing to a read error. Generation of bulk TCR libraries relied on previously described methods and listed TCR primers. TCRdb redid the calling of the PCR reads with MiXCR, one entry per CDR3 protein. The data show 460,000 or so distinct CDR3 sequences, with around 25% seen just once and around 0.79% held by the top ten.

The specimen was naive CD8+ T cells from blood, with Jurkat cell RNA spiked in. This sample's subset: FACS-sorted CD8+CD4-CCR7+CD45RA+ naive T cells. This sequence was found in a human donor in good health. Some libraries in this study had Jurkat cell RNA spiked in. V and J are TRBV19 and TRBJ2-7; 8 bases line up with TRBD1. In DNA form, the CDR3 reads TGTGCCTGTAGTGCCCATCCGACAGGGGTCGAGCAGTACTTC. The encoded protein is CACSAHPTGVEQYF.